Here is one TCR beta chain with its context. Its specificity is not known. It was version v3.0 of the immunoSEQ assay that was run at survey level. Libraries were prepared by immunoSEQ multiplex PCR; TCRdb keeps only in-frame clonotypes and omits some of them. Of about 19,000 clones listed, approximately 85% are singletons. Each sample contained roughly 0.85-10 million cryopreserved PBMC, thawed before DNA extraction. These data come from a study of long-term antiretroviral therapy in people with HIV. Study-wide findings and caveats: With ART, diversity went up but was still lower than in transplant donor controls. Repertoires in HIV (unlike those of controls) had narrower CDR3 length ranges.

The CDR3 is made up of 14 amino acids. Between the trimmed V and J ends, which lost 7 bases and 8 bases, there was a span of 20 bases. CDR1 SGHRS and CDR2 YFSETQ come from the germline V gene. The source was unsorted PBMCs, collected at the start of antiretroviral therapy, before treatment. The J gene is TRBJ2-3, the V gene TRBV5-1, with D uncertain. The receptor's source is a man aged 18 to 35 with HIV. CDR3 coding DNA: TGCGCCAGCGATAAAGACGGCAGTACGGGTACGCAGTATTTT. This codes for CASDKDGSTGTQYF. The full variable domain, in which reference TRBV5-1 and TRBJ2-3 provide the parts outside the CDR3, is KAGVTQTPRYLIKTRGQQVTLSCSPISGHRSVSWYQQTPGQGLQFLFEYFSETQRNKGNFPGRFSGRQFSNSRSEMNVSTLELGDSALYLCASDKDGSTGTQYFGPGTRLTVL.